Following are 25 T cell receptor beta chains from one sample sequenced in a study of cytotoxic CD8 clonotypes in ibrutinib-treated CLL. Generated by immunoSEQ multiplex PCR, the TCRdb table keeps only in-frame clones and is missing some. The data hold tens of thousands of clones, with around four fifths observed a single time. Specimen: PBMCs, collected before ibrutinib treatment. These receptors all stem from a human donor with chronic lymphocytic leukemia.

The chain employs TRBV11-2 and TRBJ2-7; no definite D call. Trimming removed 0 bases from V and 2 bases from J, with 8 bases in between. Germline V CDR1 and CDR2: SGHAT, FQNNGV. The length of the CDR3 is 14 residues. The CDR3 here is CASSLDWLTYEQYF. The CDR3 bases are TGTGCCAGCAGCTTAGATTGGCTTACCTACGAGCAGTACTTC.

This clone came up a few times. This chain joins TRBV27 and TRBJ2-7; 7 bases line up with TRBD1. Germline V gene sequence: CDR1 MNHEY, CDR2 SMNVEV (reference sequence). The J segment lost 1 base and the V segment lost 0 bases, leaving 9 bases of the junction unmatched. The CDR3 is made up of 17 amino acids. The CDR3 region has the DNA TGTGCCAGCAGTTTATCGTTCTACCGGGACAGATCCTACGAGCAGTACTTC. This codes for CASSLSFYRDRSYEQYF.

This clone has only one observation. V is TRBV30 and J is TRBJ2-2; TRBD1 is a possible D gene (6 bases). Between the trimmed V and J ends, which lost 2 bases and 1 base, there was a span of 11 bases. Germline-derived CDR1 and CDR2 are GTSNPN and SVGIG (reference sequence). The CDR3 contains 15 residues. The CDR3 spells CAWSRGIGNTGELFF. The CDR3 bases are TGTGCCTGGAGTAGGGGGATTGGGAACACCGGGGAGCTGTTTTTT.

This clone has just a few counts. The CDR3 loop reads CASSIGTSGNTGELFF. Here the CDR3 DNA reads TGTGCCAGTAGTATTGGGACTAGCGGGAACACCGGGGAGCTGTTTTTT. The rearrangement uses TRBV19 and TRBJ2-2; TRBD2 matches 11 bases. The CDR3 loop spans 16 amino acids. J was trimmed by 1 base and V by 3 bases; bases with no gene match: 1. In germline, CDR1 is LNHDA, CDR2 SQIVND (reference sequence).

The CDR3 DNA reads as TGTGCCAGCAGAGCCCTGACAGGGAGAAACACTGAAGCTTTCTTT. Its protein is CASRALTGRNTEAFF. The chain links TRBV6-1 to TRBJ1-1, with 7 positions matching TRBD1. After removal of 6 bases from V and 2 bases from J, the junction contained 9 bases not matched to a gene. This CDR3 has 15 residues. The V gene's germline CDR1 is MNHNS and CDR2 SASEGT.

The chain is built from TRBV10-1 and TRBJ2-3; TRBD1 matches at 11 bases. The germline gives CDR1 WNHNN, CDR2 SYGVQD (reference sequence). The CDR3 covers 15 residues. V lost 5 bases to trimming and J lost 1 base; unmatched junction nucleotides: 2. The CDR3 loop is CASSLGQGGTDTQYF. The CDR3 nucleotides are TGCGCCAGCAGTTTGGGACAGGGGGGCACAGATACGCAGTATTTT.

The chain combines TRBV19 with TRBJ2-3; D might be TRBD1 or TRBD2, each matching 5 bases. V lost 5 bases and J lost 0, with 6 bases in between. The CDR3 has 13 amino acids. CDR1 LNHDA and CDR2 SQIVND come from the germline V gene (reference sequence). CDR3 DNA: TGTGCCAGTAGTTGGGGGAGCACAGATACGCAGTATTTT. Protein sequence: CASSWGSTDTQYF.

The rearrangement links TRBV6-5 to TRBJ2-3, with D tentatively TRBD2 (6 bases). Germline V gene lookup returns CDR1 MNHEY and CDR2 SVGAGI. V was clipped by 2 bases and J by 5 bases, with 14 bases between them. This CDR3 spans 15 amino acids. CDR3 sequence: CASSYGTLGEDTQYF. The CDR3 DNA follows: TGTGCCAGCAGTTACGGGACTCTAGGGGAAGATACGCAGTATTTT.

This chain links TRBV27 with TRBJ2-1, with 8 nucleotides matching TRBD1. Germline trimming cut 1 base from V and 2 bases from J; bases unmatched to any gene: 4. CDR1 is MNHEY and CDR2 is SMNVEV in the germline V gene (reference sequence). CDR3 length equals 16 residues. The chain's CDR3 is CASSLFQGATYNEQFF. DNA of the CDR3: TGTGCCAGCAGTTTATTCCAGGGGGCAACCTACAATGAGCAGTTCTTC.

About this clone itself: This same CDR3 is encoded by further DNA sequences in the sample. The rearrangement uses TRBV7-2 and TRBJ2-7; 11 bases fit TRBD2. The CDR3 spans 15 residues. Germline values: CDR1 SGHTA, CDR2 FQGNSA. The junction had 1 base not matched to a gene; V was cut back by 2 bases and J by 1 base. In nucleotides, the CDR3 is TGTGCCAGCAGCTTAACTAGCGGGAGTTCCTACGAGCAGTACTTC. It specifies CASSLTSGSSYEQYF.

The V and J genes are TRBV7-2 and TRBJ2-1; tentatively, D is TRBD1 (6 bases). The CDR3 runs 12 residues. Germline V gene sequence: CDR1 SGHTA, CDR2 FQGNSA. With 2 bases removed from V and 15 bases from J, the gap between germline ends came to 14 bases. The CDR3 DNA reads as TGTGCCAGCAGCTTACCGGGACAAGCCAGGTTCTTC. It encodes CASSLPGQARFF. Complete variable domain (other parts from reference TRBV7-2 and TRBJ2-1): GAGVSQSPSNKVTEKGKDVELRCDPISGHTALYWYRQSLGQGLEFLIYFQGNSAPDKSGLPSDRFSAERTGGSVSTLTIQRTQQEDSAVYLCASSLPGQARFFGPGTRLTVL.

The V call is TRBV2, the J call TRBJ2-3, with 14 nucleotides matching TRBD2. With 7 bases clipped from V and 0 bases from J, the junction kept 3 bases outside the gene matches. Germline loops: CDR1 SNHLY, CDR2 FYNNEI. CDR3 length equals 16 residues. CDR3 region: CASIGTSGSSTDTQYF. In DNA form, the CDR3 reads TGTGCCAGCATCGGGACTAGCGGGAGCAGCACAGATACGCAGTATTTT.

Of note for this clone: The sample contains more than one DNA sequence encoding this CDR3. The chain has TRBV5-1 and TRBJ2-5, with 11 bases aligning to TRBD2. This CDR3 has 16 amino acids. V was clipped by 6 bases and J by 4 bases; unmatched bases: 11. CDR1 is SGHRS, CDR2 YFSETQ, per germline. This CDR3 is CASIPGSLAGGETQYF. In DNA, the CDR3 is TGCGCCAGCATCCCGGGGAGCCTAGCGGGAGGAGAGACCCAGTACTTC.

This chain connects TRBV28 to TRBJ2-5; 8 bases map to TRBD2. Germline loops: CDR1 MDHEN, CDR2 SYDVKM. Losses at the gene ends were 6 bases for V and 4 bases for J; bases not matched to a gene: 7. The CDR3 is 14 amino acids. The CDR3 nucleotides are TGTGCCAGCAGATCGGGAGGGGCTCGAGAGACCCAGTACTTC. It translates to CASRSGGARETQYF.

CDR3 DNA: TGCGCCAGCAGCTTGGATCCTGGTGGGCGTGAGCAGTACTTC. It specifies CASSLDPGGREQYF. V gene TRBV5-1 combines with J gene TRBJ2-7; D remains ambiguous. CDR1 is SGHRS, CDR2 YFSETQ, per germline. The CDR3 is 14 amino acids. The V end was cut by 0 bases, the J end by 7 bases, with 14 bases between.

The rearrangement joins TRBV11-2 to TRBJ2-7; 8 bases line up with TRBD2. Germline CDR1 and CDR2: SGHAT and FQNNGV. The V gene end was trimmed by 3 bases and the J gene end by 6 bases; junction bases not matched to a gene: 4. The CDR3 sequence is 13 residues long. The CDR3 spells CASSFGRAAEQYF. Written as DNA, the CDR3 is TGTGCCAGCAGCTTCGGGAGGGCCGCCGAGCAGTACTTC.

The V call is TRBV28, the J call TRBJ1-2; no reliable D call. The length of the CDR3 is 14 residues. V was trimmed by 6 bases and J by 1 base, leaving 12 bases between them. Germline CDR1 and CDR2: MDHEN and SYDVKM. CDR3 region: CASRLTVVNYGYTF. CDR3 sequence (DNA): TGTGCCAGCAGACTGACGGTGGTTAACTATGGCTACACCTTC.

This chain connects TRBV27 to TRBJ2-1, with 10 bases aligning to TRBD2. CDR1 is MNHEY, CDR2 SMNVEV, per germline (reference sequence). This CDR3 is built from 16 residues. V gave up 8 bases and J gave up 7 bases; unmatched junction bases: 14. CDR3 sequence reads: CASGVLASGRRNEQFF. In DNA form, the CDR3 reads TGTGCCAGCGGCGTCCTTGCTAGCGGGAGACGAAATGAGCAGTTCTTC.

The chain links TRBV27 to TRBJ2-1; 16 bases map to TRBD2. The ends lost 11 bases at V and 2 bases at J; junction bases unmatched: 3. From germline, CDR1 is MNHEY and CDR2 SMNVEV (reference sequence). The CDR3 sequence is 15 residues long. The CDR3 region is CASGLAGGPYNEQFF. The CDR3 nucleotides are TGTGCCTCGGGACTAGCGGGAGGGCCCTACAATGAGCAGTTCTTC.

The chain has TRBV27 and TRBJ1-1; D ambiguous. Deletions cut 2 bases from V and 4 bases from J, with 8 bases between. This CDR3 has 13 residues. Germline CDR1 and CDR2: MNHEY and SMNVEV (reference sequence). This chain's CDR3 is CASSLVGPTEAFF. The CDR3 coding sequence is TGTGCCAGCAGTTTAGTAGGGCCCACTGAAGCTTTCTTT.

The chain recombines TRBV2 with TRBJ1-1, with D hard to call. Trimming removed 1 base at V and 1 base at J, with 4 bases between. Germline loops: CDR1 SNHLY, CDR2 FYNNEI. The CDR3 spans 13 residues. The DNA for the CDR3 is TGTGCCAGCAGTGAAGGTGAGAACACTGAAGCTTTCTTT. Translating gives CASSEGENTEAFF.

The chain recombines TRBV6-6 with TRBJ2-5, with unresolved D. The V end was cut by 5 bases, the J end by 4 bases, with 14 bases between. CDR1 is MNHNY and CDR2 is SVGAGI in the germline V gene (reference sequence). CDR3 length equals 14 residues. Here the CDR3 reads CASSLLLGRETQYF. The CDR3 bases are TGTGCCAGCAGTCTACTCCTGGGCCGAGAGACCCAGTACTTC.

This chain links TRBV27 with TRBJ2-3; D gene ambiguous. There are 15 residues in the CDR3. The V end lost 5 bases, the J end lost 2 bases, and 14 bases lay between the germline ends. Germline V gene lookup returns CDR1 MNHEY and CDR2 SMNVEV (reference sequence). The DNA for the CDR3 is TGTGCCAGCAGTAGTCGGCTCCCCTCCACAGATACGCAGTATTTT. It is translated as CASSSRLPSTDTQYF.

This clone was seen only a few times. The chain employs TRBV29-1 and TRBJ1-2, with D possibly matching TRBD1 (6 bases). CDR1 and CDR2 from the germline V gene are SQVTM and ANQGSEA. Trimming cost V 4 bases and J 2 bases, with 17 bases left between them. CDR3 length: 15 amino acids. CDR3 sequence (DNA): TGCAGCGTTGGGGGATCGGACAGAGGGAACTATGGCTACACCTTC. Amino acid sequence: CSVGGSDRGNYGYTF.

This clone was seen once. The CDR3 region is CATSRDNSLFGYTF. In DNA, the CDR3 is TGTGCCACCAGCAGAGATAATTCCCTATTTGGCTACACCTTC. The chain is built from TRBV15 and TRBJ1-2; D is undetermined. The CDR3 is 14 amino acids. V was cut by 0 bases and J by 7 bases, with 12 bases left in between. Germline CDR1 reads LNHNV; CDR2 reads YYDKDF (reference sequence). Full variable domain (missing parts from reference TRBV15 and TRBJ1-2): DAMVIQNPRYQVTQFGKPVTLSCSQTLNHNVMYWYQQKSSQAPKLLFHYYDKDFNNEADTPDNFQSRRPNTSFCFLDIRSPGLGDTAMYLCATSRDNSLFGYTFGSGTRLTVV.